This passage covers 20 T cell receptor beta chains from one sample sequenced in a study of long-term antiretroviral therapy in people with HIV. An immunoSEQ assay, version v3.0, was performed at survey level. Clones were read by immunoSEQ multiplex PCR, and TCRdb kept only the in-frame ones, dropping some. This table has fewer than 8,000 clones, about 76% appearing once. Material: unsorted PBMCs, obtained 0.2 years after starting antiretroviral therapy. Receptors originate from a man aged 40-50 years with HIV.

The rearrangement uses TRBV6-1 and TRBJ1-5; D is perhaps TRBD1 (5 bases). V lost 6 bases and J 5 bases, leaving 11 bases between the germline ends. There are 13 residues in the CDR3. Germline V gene sequence: CDR1 MNHNS, CDR2 SASEGT. DNA of the CDR3: TGTGCCAGCAGGGAGGGGTTTTATCAGCCCCAGCATTTT. It specifies CASREGFYQPQHF.

This rearrangement joins TRBV10-3 to TRBJ1-2; D ambiguous. Germline values: CDR1 ENHRY, CDR2 SYGVKD. Deletions cut 4 bases from V and 1 base from J, with 16 bases between. CDR3 length equals 16 residues. Written as DNA, the CDR3 is TGTGCCATCAGTGGTGGAGGCGGCCCTCTTAACTATGGCTACACCTTC. Protein product: CAISGGGGPLNYGYTF.

The chain employs TRBV6-1 and TRBJ1-3, with D tentatively TRBD1 (5 bases). Per germline, CDR1 MNHNS and CDR2 SASEGT. The CDR3 runs to 15 residues. V shed 4 bases and J shed 2 bases, with 12 bases lying between them. CDR3 bases: TGTGCCAGCAGTGCTGGGACCTTCACTGGAAACACCATATATTTT. It encodes CASSAGTFTGNTIYF.

This clone was recorded only once. The chain is built from TRBV5-6 and TRBJ1-5; weak D call: TRBD1 (5 bases). V gave up 0 bases and J gave up 4 bases, with 5 bases separating them. The CDR3 consists of 13 residues. In germline, CDR1 is SGHDT, CDR2 YYEEEE. Here the CDR3 reads CASSLAGNQPQHF. In DNA, the CDR3 is TGTGCCAGCAGCTTGGCAGGGAATCAGCCCCAGCATTTT. Full variable domain (outside the CDR3, taken from reference TRBV5-6 and TRBJ1-5): DAGVTQSPTHLIKTRGQQVTLRCSPKSGHDTVSWYQQALGQGPQFIFQYYEEEERQRGNFPDRFSGHQFPNYSSELNVNALLLGDSALYLCASSLAGNQPQHFGDGTRLSIL.

The V and J genes are TRBV5-1 and TRBJ1-1; TRBD1 aligns across 7 bases. CDR3 length equals 15 residues. CDR1 is SGHRS, CDR2 YFSETQ, per germline. V was clipped by 0 bases and J by 3 bases; unmatched bases: 5. CDR3 residues: CASSLEGATDTEAFF. The DNA of the CDR3 is TGCGCCAGCAGCTTGGAGGGGGCGACGGACACTGAAGCTTTCTTT. Supplemented by reference TRBV5-1 and TRBJ1-1, the full variable domain reads KAGVTQTPRYLIKTRGQQVTLSCSPISGHRSVSWYQQTPGQGLQFLFEYFSETQRNKGNFPGRFSGRQFSNSRSEMNVSTLELGDSALYLCASSLEGATDTEAFFGQGTRLTVV.

The CDR3 coding sequence is TGTGCCAGCAGTGGGGCCTCTCGGGGGAGCGGGAATCAGCCCCAGCATTTT. Translated, it gives CASSGASRGSGNQPQHF. V is TRBV2 and J is TRBJ1-5, with TRBD1 as a possible D gene (5 bases). With 4 bases removed from V and 4 bases from J, the gap between germline ends came to 20 bases. The CDR3 is made up of 17 amino acids. CDR1 is SNHLY, CDR2 FYNNEI, per germline.

This rearrangement joins TRBV19 to TRBJ2-5; D unclear. This CDR3 spans 13 amino acids. Deletions cut 4 bases from V and 2 bases from J, with 8 bases between. The germline CDR1 and CDR2 sequences are LNHDA and SQIVND (reference sequence). CDR3 amino acids: CASSKADQETQYF. The CDR3 DNA follows: TGTGCCAGTAGTAAGGCAGATCAAGAGACCCAGTACTTC.

This clone was counted between two and nine times. This rearrangement joins TRBV2 to TRBJ2-1; D is perhaps TRBD2 (7 bases). This CDR3 spans 16 amino acids. Germline CDR1 and CDR2: SNHLY and FYNNEI. V was shortened by 5 bases and J by 7 bases, with 21 bases between the two germline ends. The CDR3, as DNA: TGTGCCAGCAGTTCCGTTGGGGGGGCCGCGCGAAATGAGCAGTTCTTC. Translation: CASSSVGGAARNEQFF.

This clone was found once. At the DNA level, this CDR3 is encoded by other sequences in the same sample as well. DNA of the CDR3: TGTGCCAGCAGCTTGTGGCGGGGGGCCACTGAAGCTTTCTTT. This codes for CASSLWRGATEAFF. This chain links TRBV5-5 with TRBJ1-1; D possibly corresponds to TRBD1 (6 bases). There are 14 residues in the CDR3. Germline CDR1 SGHKS, CDR2 YYEKEE (reference sequence). V gave up 1 base and J gave up 4 bases, with 11 bases separating them. The whole variable domain, filled in from reference TRBV5-5 and TRBJ1-1, reads DAGVTQSPTHLIKTRGQQVTLRCSPISGHKSVSWYQQVLGQGPQFIFQYYEKEERGRGNFPDRFSARQFPNYSSELNVNALLLGDSALYLCASSLWRGATEAFFGQGTRLTVV.

The J gene is TRBJ2-7, the V gene TRBV19, with D tentatively TRBD2 (6 bases). Germline loops: CDR1 LNHDA, CDR2 SQIVND (reference sequence). Trimming shortened V by 6 bases and J by 4 bases, and 19 bases separated the two germline ends. The CDR3 runs 15 residues. The CDR3 nucleotides read TGTGCCAGTAGGCTCAAGGAGGAGGGGTCATACGAGCAGTACTTC. The encoded protein is CASRLKEEGSYEQYF.

The chain joins TRBV15 to TRBJ2-3; possibly TRBD1 or TRBD2 for D (7 bases each). V lost 0 bases to trimming and J lost 3 bases, with 16 bases between them. The CDR3 loop spans 17 amino acids. Germline V gene data show CDR1 as LNHNV and CDR2 as YYDKDF (reference sequence). The CDR3 reads CATSRDHRQGGTDTQYF. Here the CDR3 DNA reads TGTGCCACCAGCAGAGATCATAGACAGGGAGGGACAGATACGCAGTATTTT.

The CDR3 DNA follows: TGTGCCAGCAGCTTACGGGGAATCGGGAACTATGGCTACACCTTC. It translates to CASSLRGIGNYGYTF. J is TRBJ1-2 and V is TRBV11-1; D is unclear. Trimming left V 2 bases short and J 2 bases short, with 12 bases between. The CDR3 runs 15 residues. Per germline, CDR1 SGHAT and CDR2 FQDESV (reference sequence).

The rearrangement uses TRBV5-4 and TRBJ1-3; D is unresolved. Trimming removed 4 bases at V and 4 bases at J, with 15 bases between. Per germline, CDR1 SGHNT and CDR2 YYREEE (reference sequence). The CDR3 contains 15 residues. The DNA of the CDR3 is TGTGCCAGCAGCGGCCCCGGCAGATCGGGAAACACCATATATTTT. This translates into CASSGPGRSGNTIYF. The full variable domain, completed using reference TRBV5-4 and TRBJ1-3, is ETGVTQSPTHLIKTRGQQVTLRCSSQSGHNTVSWYQQALGQGPQFIFQYYREEENGRGNFPPRFSGLQFPNYSSELNVNALELDDSALYLCASSGPGRSGNTIYFGEGSWLTVV.

This clone was seen a handful of times. The gene calls are TRBV28 and TRBJ1-2; D uncertain. The germline gives CDR1 MDHEN, CDR2 SYDVKM. Trimming stripped 2 bases from V and 5 bases from J, with 18 bases between. CDR3 size: 16 residues. The chain's CDR3 is CASSLRPTDYDYGYTF. In DNA form, the CDR3 reads TGTGCCAGCAGTTTAAGGCCGACGGATTATGATTATGGCTACACCTTC.

This clone showed up just a few times. J is TRBJ1-3 and V is TRBV9, with D uncertain. The CDR3 sequence is 15 residues long. Germline-derived CDR1 and CDR2 are SGDLS and YYNGEE. V was trimmed by 4 bases and J by 0 bases, leaving 11 bases between them. The CDR3 protein is CASSPDPSSGNTIYF. CDR3 DNA: TGTGCCAGCAGCCCGGACCCAAGCTCTGGAAACACCATATATTTT. The entire variable domain, with the rest obtained from reference TRBV9 and TRBJ1-3, is as follows: DSGVTQTPKHLITATGQRVTLRCSPRSGDLSVYWYQQSLDQGLQFLIQYYNGEERAKGNILERFSAQQFPDLHSELNLSSLELGDSALYFCASSPDPSSGNTIYFGEGSWLTVV.

This clone was recorded once. V is TRBV5-5 and J is TRBJ2-7, with 11 bases identical to TRBD1. The germline CDR1 and CDR2 sequences are SGHKS and YYEKEE (reference sequence). The CDR3 consists of 15 residues. V shed 4 bases and J 2 bases; nucleotides not matched to a gene: 5. CDR3 sequence (DNA): TGTGCCAGCAGCGATTGGGACAGGGGGACCTACGAGCAGTACTTC. Residues: CASSDWDRGTYEQYF.

J is TRBJ1-6 and V is TRBV9, with 9 positions matching TRBD1. The length of the CDR3 is 17 residues. Unmatched junction bases numbered 7, after V lost 0 bases and J lost 6 bases. Germline CDR1 is SGDLS and CDR2 is YYNGEE. The CDR3 bases are TGTGCCAGCAGCGTAGGAGGCCGGGACAGGGCTAATTCACCCCTCCACTTT. Translation gives CASSVGGRDRANSPLHF.

The sample holds one count of this clone. The genes are TRBV7-9 and TRBJ2-2; D tentatively fits TRBD1 or TRBD2 (5 bases each). CDR1 is SEHNR and CDR2 is FQNEAQ in the germline V gene (reference sequence). The CDR3 contains 15 residues. With 5 bases removed from V and 1 base from J, the gap between germline ends came to 11 bases. The CDR3 reads CASSPGTRNTGELFF. The DNA for the CDR3 is TGTGCCAGCAGCCCGGGGACCCGGAACACCGGGGAGCTGTTTTTT.

The chain carries TRBV29-1 and TRBJ2-7; 13 bases are shared with TRBD2. Trimming cost V 5 bases and J 5 bases; bases outside gene matches: 9. The V gene's germline CDR1 is SQVTM and CDR2 ANQGSEA. The length of the CDR3 is 15 residues. Here the CDR3 DNA reads TGCAGCGTTCTAGGACTAGCGGGGGTTAGAAACGAGCAGTACTTC. Protein product: CSVLGLAGVRNEQYF.

V gene TRBV6-1 combines with J gene TRBJ1-1, with 7 positions matching TRBD1. The CDR3 is 15 amino acids. V dropped 7 bases and J dropped 0; count of bases not matched to a gene: 8. Germline V gives CDR1 MNHNS, CDR2 SASEGT. In DNA form, the CDR3 reads TGTGCCAGCACCCAGGGGACAGTATTGAACACTGAAGCTTTCTTT. It specifies CASTQGTVLNTEAFF.